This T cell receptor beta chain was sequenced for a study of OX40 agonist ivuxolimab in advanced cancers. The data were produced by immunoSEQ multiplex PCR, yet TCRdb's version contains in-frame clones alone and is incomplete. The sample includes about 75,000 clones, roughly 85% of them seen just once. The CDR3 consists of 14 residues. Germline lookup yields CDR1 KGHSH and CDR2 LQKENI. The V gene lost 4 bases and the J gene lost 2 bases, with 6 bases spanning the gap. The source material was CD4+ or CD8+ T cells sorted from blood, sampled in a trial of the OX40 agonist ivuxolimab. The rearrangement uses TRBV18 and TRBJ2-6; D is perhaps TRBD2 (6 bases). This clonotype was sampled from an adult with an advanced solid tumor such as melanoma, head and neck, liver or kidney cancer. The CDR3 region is CASSRGAGANVLTF. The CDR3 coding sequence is TGTGCCAGCTCACGCGGGGCTGGGGCCAACGTCCTGACTTTC. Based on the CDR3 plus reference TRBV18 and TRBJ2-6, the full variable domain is NAGVMQNPRHLVRRRGQEARLRCSPMKGHSHVYWYRQLPEEGLKFMVYLQKENIIDESGMPKERFSAEFPKEGPSILRIQQVVRGDSAAYFCASSRGAGANVLTFGAGSRLTVL.